The sequence of this TCR beta chain was determined in a study of T cell changes during pregnancy in multiple sclerosis. Germline V gene data show CDR1 as SGHNT and CDR2 as YENEEA. There are 16 residues in the CDR3. The V gene end was trimmed by 2 bases and the J gene end by 2 bases; junction bases not matched to a gene: 7. TCRdb keeps only in-frame clones here, not all; method: immunoSEQ multiplex PCR. This table has approximately 46,000 clones, about 91% appearing once. This sequence joins TRBV11-3 and TRBJ2-3; 7 bases align to TRBD2. The sequence derives from a female donor with multiple sclerosis, enrolled in a pregnancy study. Sequencing was performed on CD8+ T cells from peripheral blood mononuclear cells, taken after pregnancy. This CDR3 reads CASSLSGARFTDTQYF. DNA of the CDR3: TGTGCCAGCAGCTTAAGCGGGGCCCGCTTCACAGATACGCAGTATTTT.